These 19 T cell receptor beta chains originate from one sample sequenced in a study of shared clonotypes between healthy human individuals. Sequencing was performed with immunoSEQ multiplex PCR; in TCRdb, only in-frame clones are kept and a portion is missing. The data hold about 460,000 clones, with 75% to 80% observed a single time. Sequencing was carried out using PBMCs. These receptor sequences come from a woman in her thirties or forties in good health. Some clones in this sample may be carry-over from other donors' samples.

On this clone itself: The likely explanation is a read error, given a far larger clone one base away. The CDR3 spells CSALSYVQYF. The CDR3 DNA follows: TGCAGCGCCCTCTCCTACGTGCAGTACTTC. The chain is built from TRBV29-1 and TRBJ2-7, with D hard to call. Germline CDR1 and CDR2: SQVTM and ANQGSEA. This CDR3 comprises 10 residues.

This clone was seen a single time. The rearrangement links TRBV29-1 to TRBJ2-3, with 8 bases aligning to TRBD2. This CDR3 is 15 amino acids long. V was pared by 3 bases and J by 3 bases, with 8 bases of the junction left unmatched. Germline V CDR1 and CDR2: SQVTM, ANQGSEA. CDR3 loop: CSVDRAGVGTDTQYF. The CDR3, as DNA: TGCAGCGTTGACAGAGCGGGAGTGGGTACAGATACGCAGTATTTT.

There are a few counts of this clone. The chain carries TRBV7-6 and TRBJ2-7; a weak D match, TRBD1 (5 bases). This CDR3 region has 13 residues. Germline lookup yields CDR1 SGHVS and CDR2 FNYEAQ. V lost 1 base, J lost 6 bases, and 10 bases lay in between. The CDR3 reads CASSLETQGEQYF. The CDR3 nucleotides are TGTGCCAGCAGCTTAGAGACTCAGGGCGAGCAGTACTTC.

The chain carries TRBV28 and TRBJ1-2, with 8 bases that match TRBD1. This CDR3 has 15 residues. Trimming cost V 2 bases and J 5 bases; bases outside gene matches: 7. Per germline, CDR1 MDHEN and CDR2 SYDVKM. CDR3 amino acids: CASSLADRGRYGYTF. Written as DNA, the CDR3 is TGTGCCAGCAGTTTAGCAGACAGGGGAAGGTATGGCTACACCTTC.

Worth noting for this clone: This likely stems from a read error, as it lies one base from a far larger clone. Without the conserved terminal phenylalanine or tryptophan, this CDR3 likely stems from a read error. The chain recombines TRBV5-1 with TRBJ1-1; TRBD1 matches at 8 bases. V lost 6 bases and J lost 3; bases outside the gene matches: 7. The germline CDR1 and CDR2 sequences are SGHRS and YFSETQ. This CDR3 comprises 14 residues. The CDR3 sequence is CASTDTGGDTEAFS. CDR3 bases: TGCGCCAGCACAGATACAGGGGGAGACACTGAAGCTTTCTCT.

For this clone: The same CDR3 is also encoded by other DNA sequences in this sample. This rearrangement joins TRBV30 to TRBJ1-1; D perhaps matches TRBD1 (5 bases). This CDR3 is 13 amino acids long. With 0 bases removed from V and 0 bases from J, the gap between germline ends came to 5 bases. Germline CDR1 reads GTSNPN; CDR2 reads SVGIG (reference sequence). In DNA, the CDR3 is TGTGCCTGGAGTGTGGGACTGAACACTGAAGCTTTCTTT. This encodes CAWSVGLNTEAFF.

This clone occurred once. The chain is built from TRBV5-1 and TRBJ2-1; D is uncertain. This CDR3 region has 13 residues. The germline gives CDR1 SGHRS, CDR2 YFSETQ. V shed 2 bases and J shed 0 bases, with 3 bases lying between them. The CDR3 DNA reads TGCGCCAGCAGCTTCACCTCCTACAATGAGCAGTTCTTC. Residues: CASSFTSYNEQFF.

J is TRBJ2-3 and V is TRBV2; D is ambiguous. V was pared by 5 bases and J by 4 bases, with 13 bases between. The CDR3 has 14 amino acids. Germline assignment: CDR1 SNHLY and CDR2 FYNNEI. The CDR3 nucleotides are TGTGCCAGCAGTCCTCAATTCACCTCAGATACGCAGTATTTT. This translates into CASSPQFTSDTQYF.

The rearrangement links TRBV18 to TRBJ2-5, with a tentative D call TRBD1 (6 bases). Trimming pared 3 bases from V and 3 bases from J, leaving 17 bases between. CDR1 is KGHSH and CDR2 is LQKENI in the germline V gene. The CDR3 extends over 16 amino acids. The CDR3 is CASSPPMTGEKETQYF. In nucleotides, the CDR3 is TGTGCCAGCTCACCGCCAATGACAGGAGAGAAAGAGACCCAGTACTTC.

This clone was seen just once. This is likely an artifact of a read error, given a far larger clone one base away. The CDR3 end shows no conserved phenylalanine or tryptophan, and so a read error is likely. The J gene is TRBJ1-1, the V gene TRBV7-3, with D uncertain. The CDR3 spans 13 residues. The V end lost 3 bases, the J end lost 3 bases, and 8 bases lay between the germline ends. Looked up from germline, CDR1 is SGHTA and CDR2 is FQGTGA. The CDR3 DNA reads as TGTGCCAGCAGCTTCGCCCTGGACACTGAAGCTTTCTCT. Encoded protein: CASSFALDTEAFS.

In the case of this clone: A read error likely explains this, since a far larger clone differs by one base. The same CDR3 is also encoded by other DNA sequences in this sample. The CDR3 region has the DNA TGTGCCAGCAGCCCCGGGACAGCCTTCTCCTACGAGCAGTACTTC. Encoded protein: CASSPGTAFSYEQYF. The rearrangement links TRBV27 to TRBJ2-7; 7 positions match TRBD1. Germline loops: CDR1 MNHEY, CDR2 SMNVEV (reference sequence). This CDR3 has 15 amino acids. Trimming cost V 6 bases and J 0 bases; bases outside gene matches: 8.

This clone was observed a handful of times. The chain recombines TRBV25-1 with TRBJ2-1, with 9 bases lining up with TRBD2. The germline V gene encodes CDR1 MGHDK and CDR2 SYGVNS. This CDR3 comprises 17 residues. Trimming at V came to 3 bases and at J to 1 base, leaving 7 bases not matched to a gene. The CDR3 DNA sequence: TGTGCCAGCAGTGACGCTAGCGGGACTACATCCTACAATGAGCAGTTCTTC. Its protein product is CASSDASGTTSYNEQFF.

As concerns this clone: It differs at one base from a far larger clone, so likely a read error. Within the sample, other DNA sequences also encode this same CDR3. DNA of the CDR3: TGCAGCGTTGAACCTTCCCACTTGGTGTCGGATATGAACACTGAGGCTTTCTTT. It is translated as CSVEPSHLVSDMNTEAFF. This sequence joins TRBV29-1 and TRBJ1-1; no clear D. The CDR3 runs 18 residues. Germline assignment: CDR1 SQVTM and CDR2 ANQGSEA.

The chain uses TRBV5-1 and TRBJ2-3; 7 nucleotides match TRBD1. V dropped 3 bases and J dropped 4; count of bases not matched to a gene: 2. CDR1 and CDR2 (germline): SGHRS, YFSETQ. CDR3 length: 13 residues. The CDR3 nucleotides read TGCGCCAGCAGCTCCGGGACAGCAGATACGCAGTATTTT. Protein: CASSSGTADTQYF.

The chain has TRBV7-3 and TRBJ2-7, with D perhaps matching TRBD2 (5 bases). Trimming left V 5 bases short and J 6 bases short, with 14 bases between. Germline CDR1 is SGHTA and CDR2 is FQGTGA. The CDR3 consists of 13 residues. The CDR3 is CASSRERRGEQYF. In nucleotides, the CDR3 is TGTGCCAGCAGCAGGGAACGACGGGGCGAGCAGTACTTC.

This clone showed up just a few times. CDR3 in amino acids: CASSFSQETQYF. CDR3 sequence (DNA): TGTGCCAGCAGTTTCTCCCAAGAGACCCAGTACTTC. The chain joins TRBV28 to TRBJ2-5; no firm D call. The V gene's germline CDR1 is MDHEN and CDR2 SYDVKM. V was shortened by 3 bases and J by 1 base, with 3 bases between the two germline ends. This CDR3 comprises 12 residues.

The chain is built from TRBV28 and TRBJ2-6; D is possibly TRBD1 or TRBD2 (6 bases each). Trimming took 2 bases from V and 4 from J, leaving 12 bases between them. This CDR3 is built from 16 residues. Germline assignment: CDR1 MDHEN and CDR2 SYDVKM. In DNA, the CDR3 is TGTGCCAGCAGTTTAGGGGGGCGTATCGGGGCCAACGTCCTGACTTTC. Protein sequence: CASSLGGRIGANVLTF. Drawing the rest from reference TRBV28 and TRBJ2-6, the complete variable domain is DVKVTQSSRYLVKRTGEKVFLECVQDMDHENMFWYRQDPGLGLRLIYFSYDVKMKEKGDIPEGYSVSREKKERFSLILESASTNQTSMYLCASSLGGRIGANVLTFGAGSRLTVL.

There are a few counts of this clone. This sequence joins TRBV19 and TRBJ1-6, with D maybe TRBD1 (6 bases). The CDR3 is made up of 14 amino acids. V was pared by 5 bases and J by 8 bases, with 13 bases between. CDR1 and CDR2 from the germline V gene are LNHDA and SQIVND (reference sequence). This CDR3 reads CASSPTGNDSPLHF. The CDR3 DNA reads as TGTGCCAGTAGTCCTACAGGGAACGATTCACCCCTCCACTTT.

This clone was seen once. The rearrangement links TRBV19 to TRBJ2-3; 7 positions agree with TRBD2. The CDR3 totals 14 residues. The V and J ends lost 7 bases and 4 bases, in that order; junction bases with no gene match: 8. Germline V gives CDR1 LNHDA, CDR2 SQIVND (reference sequence). The CDR3 sequence: CASTAGVSSDTQYF. CDR3 sequence (DNA): TGTGCCAGTACGGCGGGAGTGTCGTCAGATACGCAGTATTTT. Filled out from reference TRBV19 and TRBJ2-3, the complete variable domain reads DGGITQSPKYLFRKEGQNVTLSCEQNLNHDAMYWYRQDPGQGLRLIYYSQIVNDFQKGDIAEGYSVSREKKESFPLTVTSAQKNPTAFYLCASTAGVSSDTQYFGPGTRLTVL.